Included here is one T cell receptor (beta chain) sequence, with context. Antigen unknown. This entry is derived from a study of cytomegalovirus exposure and HLA in healthy donors. Findings and limits, study-wide: In a later analysis, first-cohort TCR clusters were found to tend to co-occur in the 130 or so validation repertoires.

CDR1 is LGHNA, CDR2 YNFKEQ, per germline. The CDR3 has 16 amino acids. Trimming cost V 3 bases and J 3 bases; bases outside gene matches: 8. Clones were sequenced by immunoSEQ multiplex PCR, and TCRdb holds only the in-frame ones, with some missing. Here the sample spans more than 95,000 clones, about 96% being singletons. The donors were part of the validation cohort of some 120 subjects. That cohort was separate from the first cohort, which comprised 666 subjects. The sequencing sample was made of PBMCs. The TCR originated in a man aged 18 to 29 in good health and CMV-seronegative. The chain combines TRBV4-2 with TRBJ2-7, with 10 bases lining up with TRBD2. The CDR3 nucleotides read TGTGCCAGCAGCCAGGGACTTAGCGGGAGGCTCTACGAGCAGTACTTC. Its translation: CASSQGLSGRLYEQYF.